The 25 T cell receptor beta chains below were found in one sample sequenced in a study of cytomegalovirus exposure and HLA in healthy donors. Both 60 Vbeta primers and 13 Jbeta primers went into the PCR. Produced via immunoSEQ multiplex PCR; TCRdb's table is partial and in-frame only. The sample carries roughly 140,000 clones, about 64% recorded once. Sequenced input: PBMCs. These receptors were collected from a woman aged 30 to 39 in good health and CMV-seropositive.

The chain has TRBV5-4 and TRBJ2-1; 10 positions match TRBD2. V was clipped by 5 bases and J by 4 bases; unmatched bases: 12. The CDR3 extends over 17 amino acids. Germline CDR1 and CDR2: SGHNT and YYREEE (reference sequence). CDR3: CASRFTTGTSVYNEQFF. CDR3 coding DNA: TGTGCCAGCAGGTTTACTACCGGGACTAGCGTATACAATGAGCAGTTCTTC.

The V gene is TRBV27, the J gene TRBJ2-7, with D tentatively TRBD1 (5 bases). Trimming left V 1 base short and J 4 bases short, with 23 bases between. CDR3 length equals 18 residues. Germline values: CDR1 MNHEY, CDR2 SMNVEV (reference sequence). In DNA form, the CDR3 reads TGTGCCAGCAGTTTATTTAGGCCAGGGAAGCCCTATGGGTACGAGCAGTACTTC. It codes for CASSLFRPGKPYGYEQYF.

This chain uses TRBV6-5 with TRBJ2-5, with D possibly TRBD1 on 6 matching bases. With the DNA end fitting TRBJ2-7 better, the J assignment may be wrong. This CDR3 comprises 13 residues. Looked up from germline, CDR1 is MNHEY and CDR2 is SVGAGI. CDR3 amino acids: CASSYQGSYEQYF. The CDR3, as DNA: TGTGCCAGCAGTTATCAGGGGTCCTACGAGCAGTACTTC.

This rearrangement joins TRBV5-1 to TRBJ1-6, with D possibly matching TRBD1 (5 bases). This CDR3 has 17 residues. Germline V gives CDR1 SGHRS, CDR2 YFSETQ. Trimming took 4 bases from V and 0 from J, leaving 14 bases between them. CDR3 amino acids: CASSQTGRSSYNSPLHF. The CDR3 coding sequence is TGCGCCAGCAGCCAAACAGGCCGGAGCTCCTATAATTCACCCCTCCACTTT.

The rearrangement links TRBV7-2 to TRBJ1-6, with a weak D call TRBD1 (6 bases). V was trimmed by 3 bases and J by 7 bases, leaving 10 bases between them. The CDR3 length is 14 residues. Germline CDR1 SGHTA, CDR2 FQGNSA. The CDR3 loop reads CASSFKRGNSPLHF. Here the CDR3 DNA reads TGTGCCAGCAGCTTTAAGAGGGGGAATTCACCCCTCCACTTT.

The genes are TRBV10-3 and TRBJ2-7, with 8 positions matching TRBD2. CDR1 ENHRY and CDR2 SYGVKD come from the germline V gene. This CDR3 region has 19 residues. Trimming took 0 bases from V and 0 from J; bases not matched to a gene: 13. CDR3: CAISESLAVRQTSSYEQYF. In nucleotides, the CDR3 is TGTGCCATCAGTGAGTCACTAGCGGTACGCCAGACGAGCTCCTACGAGCAGTACTTC.

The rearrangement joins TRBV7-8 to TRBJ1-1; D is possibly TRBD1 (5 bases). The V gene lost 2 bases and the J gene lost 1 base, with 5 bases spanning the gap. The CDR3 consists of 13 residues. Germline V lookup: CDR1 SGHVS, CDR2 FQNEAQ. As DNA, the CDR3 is TGTGCCAGCAGCTTACAGGGGAACACTGAAGCTTTCTTT. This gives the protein CASSLQGNTEAFF.

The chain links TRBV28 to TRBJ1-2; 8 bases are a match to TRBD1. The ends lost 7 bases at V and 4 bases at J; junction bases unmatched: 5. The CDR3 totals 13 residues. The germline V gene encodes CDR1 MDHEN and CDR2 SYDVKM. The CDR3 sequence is CASKWQGAYGYTF. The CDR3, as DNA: TGTGCCAGCAAATGGCAGGGGGCCTATGGCTACACCTTC.

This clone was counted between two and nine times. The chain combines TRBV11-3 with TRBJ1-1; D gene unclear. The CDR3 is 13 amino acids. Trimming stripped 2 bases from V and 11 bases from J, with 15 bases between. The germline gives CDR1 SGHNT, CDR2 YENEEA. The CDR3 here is CASSLPGVVGAFF. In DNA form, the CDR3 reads TGTGCCAGCAGCTTACCGGGAGTGGTCGGGGCTTTCTTT. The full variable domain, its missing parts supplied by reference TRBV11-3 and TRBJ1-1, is EAGVVQSPRYKIIEKKQPVAFWCNPISGHNTLYWYLQNLGQGPELLIRYENEEAVDDSQLPKDRFSAERLKGVDSTLKIQPAELGDSAVYLCASSLPGVVGAFFGQGTRLTVV.

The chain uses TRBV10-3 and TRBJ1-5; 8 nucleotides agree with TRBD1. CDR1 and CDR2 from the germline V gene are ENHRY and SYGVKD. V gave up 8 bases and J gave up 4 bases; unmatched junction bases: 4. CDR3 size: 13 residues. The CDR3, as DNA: TGTGCCATCTCGACAGGGGATAATCAGCCCCAGCATTTT. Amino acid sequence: CAISTGDNQPQHF.

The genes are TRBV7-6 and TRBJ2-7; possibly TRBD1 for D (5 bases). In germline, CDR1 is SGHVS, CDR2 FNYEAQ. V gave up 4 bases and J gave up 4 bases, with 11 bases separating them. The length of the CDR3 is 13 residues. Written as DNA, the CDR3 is TGTGCCAGCAGCTCAATACAGGCTTACGAGCAGTACTTC. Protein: CASSSIQAYEQYF. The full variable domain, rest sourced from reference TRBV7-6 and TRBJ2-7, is GAGVSQSPRYKVTKRGQDVALRCDPISGHVSLYWYRQALGQGPEFLTYFNYEAQQDKSGLPNDRFSAERPEGSISTLTIQRTEQRDSAMYRCASSSIQAYEQYFGPGTRLTVT.

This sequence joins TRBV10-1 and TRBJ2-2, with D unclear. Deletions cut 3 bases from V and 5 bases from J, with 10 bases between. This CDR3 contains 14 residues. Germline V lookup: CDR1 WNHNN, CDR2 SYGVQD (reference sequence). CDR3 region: CASSDESVTGELFF. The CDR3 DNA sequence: TGCGCCAGCAGTGACGAGAGCGTTACCGGGGAGCTGTTTTTT.

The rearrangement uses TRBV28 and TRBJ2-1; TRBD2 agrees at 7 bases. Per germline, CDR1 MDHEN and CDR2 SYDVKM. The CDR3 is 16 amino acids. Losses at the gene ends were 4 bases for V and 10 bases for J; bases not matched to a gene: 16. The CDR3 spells CASSSPGVAGRGEQFF. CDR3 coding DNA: TGTGCCAGCAGTTCGCCCGGGGTAGCGGGCCGCGGGGAGCAGTTCTTC.

CDR3 nucleotide sequence: TGCAGCGTTGATACGGGTTATAGCGAGCAGTACTTC. Translating it yields CSVDTGYSEQYF. This rearrangement joins TRBV29-1 to TRBJ2-5, with D uncertain. The DNA matches TRBJ2-7 better at its end, which makes the J call doubtful. CDR3 size: 12 residues. CDR1 is SQVTM and CDR2 is ANQGSEA in the germline V gene.

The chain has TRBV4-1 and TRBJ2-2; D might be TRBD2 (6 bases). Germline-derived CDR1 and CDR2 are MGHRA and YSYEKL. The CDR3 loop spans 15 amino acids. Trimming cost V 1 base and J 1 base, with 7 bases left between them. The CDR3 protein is CASSQVGGNTGELFF. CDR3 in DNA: TGCGCCAGCAGCCAAGTGGGGGGGAACACCGGGGAGCTGTTTTTT.

The DNA for the CDR3 is TGTGCCAGCAGCCGACTAGCGGGAGCAAGGAATGAGCAGTTCTTC. Amino acid sequence: CASSRLAGARNEQFF. This chain connects TRBV13 to TRBJ2-1, with 12 nucleotides matching TRBD2. With 5 bases clipped from V and 7 bases from J, the junction kept 6 bases outside the gene matches. The CDR3 has 15 residues. Germline CDR1 and CDR2: PRHDT and FYEKMQ (reference sequence). Full variable domain (outside the CDR3, taken from reference TRBV13 and TRBJ2-1): AAGVIQSPRHLIKEKRETATLKCYPIPRHDTVYWYQQGPGQDPQFLISFYEKMQSDKGSIPDRFSAQQFSDYHSELNMSSLELGDSALYFCASSRLAGARNEQFFGPGTRLTVL.

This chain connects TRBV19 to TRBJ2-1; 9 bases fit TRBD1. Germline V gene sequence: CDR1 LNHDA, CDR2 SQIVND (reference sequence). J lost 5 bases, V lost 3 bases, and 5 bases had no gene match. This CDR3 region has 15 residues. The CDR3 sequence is CASSIVGTGNNEQFF. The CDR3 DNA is TGTGCCAGTAGTATCGTGGGGACAGGGAACAATGAGCAGTTCTTC.

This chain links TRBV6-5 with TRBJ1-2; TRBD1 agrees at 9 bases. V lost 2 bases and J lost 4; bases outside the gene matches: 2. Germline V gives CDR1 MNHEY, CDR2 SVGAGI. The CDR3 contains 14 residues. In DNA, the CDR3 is TGTGCCAGCAGTTACGACAGGGGGGCCTATGGCTACACCTTC. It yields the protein CASSYDRGAYGYTF.

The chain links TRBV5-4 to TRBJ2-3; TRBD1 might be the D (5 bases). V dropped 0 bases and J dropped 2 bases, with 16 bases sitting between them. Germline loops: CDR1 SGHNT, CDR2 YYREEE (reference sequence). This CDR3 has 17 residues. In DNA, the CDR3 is TGTGCCAGCAGCTTGGCATCAGGGTCCTTACTCACAGATACGCAGTATTTT. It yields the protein CASSLASGSLLTDTQYF.

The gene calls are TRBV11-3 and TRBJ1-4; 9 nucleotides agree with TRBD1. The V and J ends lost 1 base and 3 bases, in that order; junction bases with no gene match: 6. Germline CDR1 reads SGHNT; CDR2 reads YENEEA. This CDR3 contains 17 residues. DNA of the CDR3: TGTGCCAGCAGCTTAGCCCGTAGACAGGGGGCTAATGAAAAACTGTTTTTT. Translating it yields CASSLARRQGANEKLFF.

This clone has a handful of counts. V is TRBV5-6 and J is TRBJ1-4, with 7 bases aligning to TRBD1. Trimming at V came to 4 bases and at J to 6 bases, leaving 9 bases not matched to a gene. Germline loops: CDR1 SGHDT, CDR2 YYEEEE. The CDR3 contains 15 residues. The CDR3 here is CASSLDRIRDEKLFF. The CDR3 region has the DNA TGTGCCAGCAGCCTGGACAGGATTAGGGATGAAAAACTGTTTTTT. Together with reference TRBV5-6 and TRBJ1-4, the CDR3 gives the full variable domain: DAGVTQSPTHLIKTRGQQVTLRCSPKSGHDTVSWYQQALGQGPQFIFQYYEEEERQRGNFPDRFSGHQFPNYSSELNVNALLLGDSALYLCASSLDRIRDEKLFFGSGTQLSVL.

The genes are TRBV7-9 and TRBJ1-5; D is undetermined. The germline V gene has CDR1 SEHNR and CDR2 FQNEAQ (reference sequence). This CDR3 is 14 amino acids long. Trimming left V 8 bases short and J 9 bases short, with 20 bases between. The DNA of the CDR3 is TGTGCCAGCGGCCTAGCGGGGTTCGAGGGGCCCCAGCATTTT. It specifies CASGLAGFEGPQHF.

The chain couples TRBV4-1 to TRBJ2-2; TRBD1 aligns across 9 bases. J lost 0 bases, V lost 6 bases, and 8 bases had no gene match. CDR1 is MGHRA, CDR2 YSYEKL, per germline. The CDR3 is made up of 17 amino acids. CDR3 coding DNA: TGCGCCAGCAGGCGGGGGACAGGGAAATCGAACACCGGGGAGCTGTTTTTT. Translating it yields CASRRGTGKSNTGELFF.

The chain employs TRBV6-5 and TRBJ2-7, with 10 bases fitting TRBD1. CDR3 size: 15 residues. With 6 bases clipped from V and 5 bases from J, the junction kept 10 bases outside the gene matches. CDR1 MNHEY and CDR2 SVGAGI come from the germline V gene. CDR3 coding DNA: TGTGCCAGCAGGAACCCGGGACAGGGGAGTGACGAGCAGTACTTC. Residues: CASRNPGQGSDEQYF.

The CDR3 coding sequence is TGTGCCAGCAGTCCCCGGACACTCTATGGCTACACCTTC. As protein: CASSPRTLYGYTF. The chain couples TRBV2 to TRBJ1-2, with a tentative D call TRBD1 (5 bases). CDR3 size: 13 residues. CDR1 SNHLY and CDR2 FYNNEI come from the germline V gene. V gave up 5 bases and J gave up 4 bases, with 11 bases separating them. The whole variable domain, remainder taken from reference TRBV2 and TRBJ1-2, is EPEVTQTPSHQVTQMGQEVILRCVPISNHLYFYWYRQILGQKVEFLVSFYNNEISEKSEIFDDQFSVERPDGSNFTLKIRSTKLEDSAMYFCASSPRTLYGYTFGSGTRLTVV.